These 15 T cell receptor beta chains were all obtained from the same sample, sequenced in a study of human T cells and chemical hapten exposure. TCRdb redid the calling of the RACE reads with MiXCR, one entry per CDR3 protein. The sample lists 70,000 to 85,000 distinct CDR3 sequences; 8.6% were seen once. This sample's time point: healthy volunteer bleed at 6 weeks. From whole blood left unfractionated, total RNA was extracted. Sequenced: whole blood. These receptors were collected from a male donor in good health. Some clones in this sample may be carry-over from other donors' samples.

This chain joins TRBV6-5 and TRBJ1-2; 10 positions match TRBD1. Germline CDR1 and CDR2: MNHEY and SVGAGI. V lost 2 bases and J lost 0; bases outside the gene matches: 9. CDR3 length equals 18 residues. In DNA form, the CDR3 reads TGTGCCAGCAGTTACCTCCGGACAGGGGGATCAGCTAACTATGGCTACACCTTC. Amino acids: CASSYLRTGGSANYGYTF.

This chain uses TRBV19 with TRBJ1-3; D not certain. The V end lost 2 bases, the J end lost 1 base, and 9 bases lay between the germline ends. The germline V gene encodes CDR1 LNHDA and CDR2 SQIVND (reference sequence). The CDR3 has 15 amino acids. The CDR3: CASSIQDRSGNTIYF. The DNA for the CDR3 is TGTGCCAGTAGTATACAGGATCGTTCTGGAAACACCATATATTTT.

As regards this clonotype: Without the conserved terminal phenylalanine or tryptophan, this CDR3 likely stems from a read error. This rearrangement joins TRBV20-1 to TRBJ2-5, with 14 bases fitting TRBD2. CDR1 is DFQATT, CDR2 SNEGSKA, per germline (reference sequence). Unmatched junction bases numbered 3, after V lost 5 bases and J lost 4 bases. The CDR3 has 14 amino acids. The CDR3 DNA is TGCAGTGCTTGGACTAGCGGGAGGAGAGAGACCCAGTACTCC. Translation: CSAWTSGRRETQYS.

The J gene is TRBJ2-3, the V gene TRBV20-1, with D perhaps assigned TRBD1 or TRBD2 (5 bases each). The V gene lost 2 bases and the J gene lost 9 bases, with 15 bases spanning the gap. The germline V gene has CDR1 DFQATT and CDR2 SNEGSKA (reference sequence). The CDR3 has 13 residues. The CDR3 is CSARRGPPPTQYF. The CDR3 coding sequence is TGCAGTGCTAGACGGGGACCACCCCCGACGCAGTATTTT.

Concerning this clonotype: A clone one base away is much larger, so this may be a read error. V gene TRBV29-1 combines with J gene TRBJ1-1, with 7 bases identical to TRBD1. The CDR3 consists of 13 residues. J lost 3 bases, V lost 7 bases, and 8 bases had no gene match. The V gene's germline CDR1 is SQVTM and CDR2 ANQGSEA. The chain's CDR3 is CSGKGQMDTEAFF. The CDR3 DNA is TGCAGCGGGAAGGGACAGATGGACACTGAAGCTTTCTTT.

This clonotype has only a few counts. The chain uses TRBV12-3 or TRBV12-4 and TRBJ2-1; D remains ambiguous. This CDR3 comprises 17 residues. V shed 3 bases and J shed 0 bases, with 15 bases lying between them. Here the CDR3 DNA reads TGTGCCAGCAGTTTCCCGTCTTTGTACCGCTCCTACAATGAGCAGTTCTTC. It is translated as CASSFPSLYRSYNEQFF.

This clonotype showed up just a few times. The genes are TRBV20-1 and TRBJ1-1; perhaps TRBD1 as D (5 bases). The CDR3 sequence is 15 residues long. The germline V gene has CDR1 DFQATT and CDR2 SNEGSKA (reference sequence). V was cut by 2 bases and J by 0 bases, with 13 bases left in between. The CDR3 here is CSARRDGLMNTEAFF. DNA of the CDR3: TGCAGTGCTAGAAGGGACGGACTAATGAACACTGAAGCTTTCTTT.

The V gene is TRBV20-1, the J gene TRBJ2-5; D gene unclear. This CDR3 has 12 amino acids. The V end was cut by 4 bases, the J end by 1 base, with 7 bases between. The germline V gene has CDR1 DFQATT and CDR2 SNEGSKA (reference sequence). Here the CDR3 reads CSATPTQETQYF. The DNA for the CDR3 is TGCAGTGCTACTCCGACCCAAGAGACCCAGTACTTC.

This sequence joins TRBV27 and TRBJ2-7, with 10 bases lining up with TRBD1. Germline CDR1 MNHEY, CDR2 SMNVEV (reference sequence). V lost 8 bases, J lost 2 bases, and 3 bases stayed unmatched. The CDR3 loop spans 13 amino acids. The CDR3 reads CASGTGAAYEQYF. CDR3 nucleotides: TGTGCCAGCGGGACAGGGGCTGCCTACGAGCAGTACTTC.

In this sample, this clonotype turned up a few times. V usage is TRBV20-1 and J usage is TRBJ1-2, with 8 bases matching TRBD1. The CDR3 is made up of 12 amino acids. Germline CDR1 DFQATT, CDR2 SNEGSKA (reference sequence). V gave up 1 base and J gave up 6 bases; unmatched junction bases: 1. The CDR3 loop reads CSARGTGNGYTF. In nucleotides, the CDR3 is TGCAGTGCTAGAGGGACAGGGAATGGCTACACCTTC.

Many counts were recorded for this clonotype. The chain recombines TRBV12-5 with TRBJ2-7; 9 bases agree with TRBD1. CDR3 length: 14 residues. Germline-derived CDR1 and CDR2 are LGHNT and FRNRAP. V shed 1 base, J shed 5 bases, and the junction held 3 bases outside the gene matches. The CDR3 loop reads CASGLDRGLDEQYF. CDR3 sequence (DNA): TGTGCTAGTGGTTTGGACAGGGGGCTCGACGAGCAGTACTTC.

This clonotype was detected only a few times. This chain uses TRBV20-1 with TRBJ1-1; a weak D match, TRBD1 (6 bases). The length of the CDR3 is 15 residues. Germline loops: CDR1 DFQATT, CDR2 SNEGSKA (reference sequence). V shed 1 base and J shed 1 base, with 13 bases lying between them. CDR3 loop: CSARVSSRGNTEAFF. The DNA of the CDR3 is TGCAGTGCTAGAGTTTCGAGCAGGGGGAACACTGAAGCTTTCTTT.

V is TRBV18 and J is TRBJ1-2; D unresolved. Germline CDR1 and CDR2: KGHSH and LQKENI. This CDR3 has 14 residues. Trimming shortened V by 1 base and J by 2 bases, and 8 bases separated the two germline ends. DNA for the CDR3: TGTGCCAGCTCACCACAGGGCAGAAACTATGGCTACACCTTC. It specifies CASSPQGRNYGYTF.

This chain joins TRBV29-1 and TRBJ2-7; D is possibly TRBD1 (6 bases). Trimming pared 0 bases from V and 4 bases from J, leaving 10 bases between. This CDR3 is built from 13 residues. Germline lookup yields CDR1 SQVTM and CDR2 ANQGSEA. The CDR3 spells CSVEDWQGYEQYF. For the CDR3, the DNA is TGCAGCGTTGAAGACTGGCAGGGGTACGAGCAGTACTTC.

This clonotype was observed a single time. In DNA form, the CDR3 reads TGCAGTGCTAGAGGGGCACGGGCGGGAGGGTACAATGAGCAGTTCTTC. Residues: CSARGARAGGYNEQFF. The V call is TRBV20-1, the J call TRBJ2-1, with TRBD2 matching 9 bases. The CDR3 loop spans 16 amino acids. CDR1 and CDR2 from the germline V gene are DFQATT and SNEGSKA (reference sequence). The V gene end was trimmed by 1 base and the J gene end by 4 bases; junction bases not matched to a gene: 8.